A single T cell receptor (beta chain) is shown here with its context. Its antigen is unidentified. The sample belongs to a study of OX40 agonist ivuxolimab in advanced cancers. The overall study: The study treated patients with ivuxolimab, an agonistic anti-OX40 (CD134) antibody. Intravenous ivuxolimab at 0.01 to 10 mg/kg was given to patients every 2 weeks. Partial responses were achieved by three patients, one with hepatocellular carcinoma and two with cutaneous melanoma.

Germline-derived CDR1 and CDR2 are PRHDT and FYEKMQ (reference sequence). This CDR3 comprises 16 residues. V dropped 3 bases and J dropped 6; count of bases not matched to a gene: 11. Study-wide results and limits: On average, CD8+ T cells had more expanded clones than CD4+.

The table came from immunoSEQ multiplex PCR; TCRdb's copy has only in-frame clones and leaves some out. The data show approximately 99,000 clones, 86% seen once. This TCR was sampled from an adult with an advanced solid tumor such as melanoma, head and neck, liver or kidney cancer. The chain recombines TRBV13 with TRBJ2-7; TRBD1 matches 10 bases. The material sequenced was CD4+ or CD8+ T cells sorted from blood, taken in a trial of the OX40 agonist ivuxolimab. The CDR3 region is CASSLGSPGQGIEQYF. The CDR3 DNA sequence: TGTGCCAGCAGCTTGGGGTCCCCGGGACAGGGGATCGAGCAGTACTTC.